The 8 T cell receptor beta chains below all came from one sample that was sequenced in a study of regulatory T cells in long-lasting Graves disease. CDR3 regions were amplified by Arm-PCR using iRepertoire HTBI primers to build TCR beta libraries. TCRdb itself ran the multiplex PCR reads through MiXCR, one entry per CDR3 protein. The data show some 430,000 distinct CDR3 sequences, roughly 21% seen once. Stated time point: persistent/refractory GD, antithyroid drugs over 5 years with positive TRAb. The TCR library used RNA extracted from PBMCs. Sequences were derived from peripheral blood mononuclear cells (PBMCs), sampled when the disease was refractory, from a patient treated with antithyroid drugs. The receptors were gathered from a female donor with Graves disease.

This clonotype was seen at least ten times. The chain joins TRBV6-2 or TRBV6-3 to TRBJ2-7, with 13 bases matching TRBD2. This CDR3 is 16 amino acids long. V lost 4 bases and J lost 4; bases outside the gene matches: 7. The germline CDR1 and CDR2 sequences are MNHEY and SVGEGT. CDR3 DNA sequence: TGTGCCAGCAGTTCCCTAGGACTAGCGGGAGCTTACGAGCAGTACTTC. The encoded protein is CASSSLGLAGAYEQYF.

This clonotype appeared a few times. This chain joins TRBV6-2 or TRBV6-3 and TRBJ1-1, with D possibly being TRBD1 (5 bases). The CDR3 spans 14 residues. From germline, CDR1 is MNHEY and CDR2 SVGEGT. The germline V and J ends were trimmed by 5 bases and 4 bases, with 14 bases remaining between them. DNA for the CDR3: TGTGCCAGCAGTCCAGGGTTGGGGAGCACTGAAGCTTTCTTT. It encodes CASSPGLGSTEAFF.

The CDR3 spells CASRGGQYNQPQHF. Here the CDR3 DNA reads TGTGCCAGCAGGGGGGGGCAGTACAATCAGCCCCAGCATTTT. The chain has TRBV28 and TRBJ1-5; a possible D gene is TRBD1 (6 bases). V lost 6 bases and J 3 bases, leaving 12 bases between the germline ends. The CDR3 is 14 amino acids. CDR1 and CDR2 (germline): MDHEN, SYDVKM.

This clonotype was observed a few times. V usage is TRBV5-1 and J usage is TRBJ1-6, with D uncertain. From germline, CDR1 is SGHRS and CDR2 YFSETQ. The CDR3 totals 16 residues. V lost 0 bases and J lost 2, with 9 bases in between. CDR3 region: CASSLVGEPYNSPLHF. The CDR3 coding sequence is TGCGCCAGCAGCTTGGTTGGGGAGCCCTATAATTCACCCCTCCACTTT.

This clonotype was seen repeatedly, ten times or more. V and J are TRBV12-3 or TRBV12-4 and TRBJ2-5, with D possibly being TRBD1 (5 bases). CDR3 size: 16 residues. V gave up 3 bases and J gave up 2 bases, with 16 bases separating them. CDR3 amino acids: CASSFGSRADQETQYF. The CDR3 DNA reads as TGTGCCAGCAGTTTCGGTTCCAGGGCGGATCAAGAGACCCAGTACTTC.

A few counts support this clonotype. V is TRBV12-3 or TRBV12-4 and J is TRBJ2-6, with no clear D. The CDR3 has 14 amino acids. The V end was cut by 4 bases, the J end by 4 bases, with 8 bases between. CDR3 sequence reads: CASSSVPGANVLTF. CDR3 DNA sequence: TGTGCCAGCAGTTCTGTGCCCGGGGCCAACGTCCTGACTTTC.

This clonotype appeared a few times. This rearrangement joins TRBV5-1 to TRBJ2-6; TRBD2 might be the D (5 bases). This CDR3 region has 15 residues. V shed 6 bases and J shed 0 bases, with 10 bases lying between them. Germline CDR1 is SGHRS and CDR2 is YFSETQ. In DNA form, the CDR3 reads TGCGCCAGCAAAGAGGGCAGCTCTGGGGCCAACGTCCTGACTTTC. Its protein is CASKEGSSGANVLTF.

This clonotype was counted only a few times. The V and J genes are TRBV19 and TRBJ2-5; 7 nucleotides line up with TRBD2. Germline values: CDR1 LNHDA, CDR2 SQIVND (reference sequence). Germline trimming cut 5 bases from V and 4 bases from J; bases unmatched to any gene: 10. The CDR3 length is 15 residues. CDR3 loop: CASSLAGTKGETQYF. CDR3 sequence (DNA): TGTGCCAGTAGTTTAGCAGGGACTAAAGGAGAGACCCAGTACTTC.